This is a list of T cell receptor beta chains from one sample in a study of T cell changes during pregnancy in multiple sclerosis. Sequencing was performed with immunoSEQ multiplex PCR; in TCRdb, only in-frame clones are kept and a portion is missing. Of roughly 64,000 clones in the sample, 96% were seen once. The sample consisted of CD8+ T cells from peripheral blood mononuclear cells, taken after pregnancy. These receptors all come from a female donor with multiple sclerosis, enrolled in a pregnancy study. Each CDR3 is given with its conserved first and last residue. D genes are given only for firm matches. Only some rows state a clone size, as once, few, many or a class for expanded clones.

V: TRBV7-6
J: TRBJ2-7
size: NA
D: NA
DNA: TGTGCCAGCAGCTTAGGCGGGAATTACTACGAGCAGTACTTC
CDR3: CASSLGGNYYEQYF

V: TRBV6-5
J: TRBJ2-5
size: NA
D: TRBD2
DNA: TGTGCCAGCAGTTACTCACCTAGCGGGGGCGGGACCCAGTACTTC
CDR3: CASSYSPSGGGTQYF

V: TRBV27
J: TRBJ2-1
size: NA
D: TRBD1
DNA: TGTGCCAGCAGCGACGCCGGACAGGCCCTTTTCAATGAGCAGTTCTTC
CDR3: CASSDAGQALFNEQFF

V: TRBV7-8
J: TRBJ2-1
size: NA
D: TRBD2
DNA: TGTGCCAGCAGCGGGGGGACTAGCGGGAGTGGGCTCAATGAGCAGTTCTTC
CDR3: CASSGGTSGSGLNEQFF

V: TRBV6-1
J: TRBJ2-1
size: NA
D: TRBD2
DNA: TGTGCCAGCAGTCCCTTGGGGGGGGAGCAGTTCTTC
CDR3: CASSPLGGEQFF

V: TRBV5-1
J: TRBJ2-5
size: NA
D: TRBD1
DNA: TGCGCCAGCAGCTTTACGACAGGGTTAGAGACCCAGTACTTC
CDR3: CASSFTTGLETQYF

V: TRBV11-2
J: TRBJ2-7
size: NA
D: TRBD1
DNA: TGTGCCAGCAGCTTAGAGCCCGGGACAGGCCCCTACGAGCAGTACTTC
CDR3: CASSLEPGTGPYEQYF

V: TRBV28
J: TRBJ2-1
size: NA
D: TRBD2
DNA: TGTGCCAGCACCGTGGTTGCACTAGCGGGAGGGAGCTCCTACAATGAGCAGTTCTTC
CDR3: CASTVVALAGGSSYNEQFF

V: TRBV27
J: TRBJ2-2
size: NA
D: NA
DNA: TGTGCCAGCCGGACGGGGGCCGGGGAGCTGTTTTTT
CDR3: CASRTGAGELFF

V: TRBV6-1
J: TRBJ2-2
size: NA
D: TRBD1
DNA: TGTGCCAGCAGGGAACCGGGTGGCGGGACAGGACTCACCGGGGAGCTGTTTTTT
CDR3: CASREPGGGTGLTGELFF

V: TRBV7-9
J: TRBJ2-7
size: NA
D: TRBD2
DNA: TGTGCCAGCAGGCGGACTAGCGGGAGCTACGAGCAGTACTTC
CDR3: CASRRTSGSYEQYF

V: TRBV15
J: TRBJ2-1
size: NA
D: TRBD1
DNA: TGTGCCACCAGCAGAGATCGAGGGACAGTTTACAATGAGCAGTTCTTC
CDR3: CATSRDRGTVYNEQFF

V: TRBV28
J: TRBJ2-7
size: NA
D: NA
DNA: TGTGCCAGCAGCCCTAATAGAATCTACGAGCAGTACTTC
CDR3: CASSPNRIYEQYF

V: TRBV4-1
J: TRBJ2-1
size: NA
D: TRBD2
DNA: TGCGCCAGCACGCCGGGAGGCTCCTACAATGAGCAGTTCTTC
CDR3: CASTPGGSYNEQFF

V: TRBV5-1
J: TRBJ2-7
size: NA
D: TRBD1
DNA: TGCGCCAGCAGTTCCGACAGGGGGAAATACGACGAGCAGTACTTC
CDR3: CASSSDRGKYDEQYF

V: TRBV19
J: TRBJ2-7
size: NA
D: TRBD2
DNA: TGTGCCAGTAGTTGGGGGACTAGCGGGAACTACGAGCAGTACTTC
CDR3: CASSWGTSGNYEQYF

V: TRBV13
J: TRBJ2-1
size: NA
D: NA
DNA: TGTGCCAGCAGCTCACTCCAGGGCACCCAGTTCTTC
CDR3: CASSSLQGTQFF

V: TRBV5-6
J: TRBJ2-2
size: NA
D: NA
DNA: TGTGCCAGCATGAGGACGAACACCGGGGAGCTGTTTTTT
CDR3: CASMRTNTGELFF

V: TRBV6-1
J: TRBJ1-1
size: once
D: NA
DNA: TGTGCCAGCAACATCTGGTCCACTGAAGCTTTCTTT
CDR3: CASNIWSTEAFF

V: TRBV28
J: TRBJ2-7
size: NA
D: TRBD1
DNA: TGTGCCAGCAAGATGACAGGGGGGTACGAGCAGTACTTC
CDR3: CASKMTGGYEQYF

V: TRBV28
J: TRBJ1-5
size: NA
D: NA
DNA: TGTGCCAGCAGACCCGTTGGCGGGGGTCAGCCCCAGCATTTT
CDR3: CASRPVGGGQPQHF

V: TRBV6-1
J: TRBJ2-7
size: NA
D: NA
DNA: TGTGCCAGCAGTGCTGGGAGAACGTACGAGCAGTACTTC
CDR3: CASSAGRTYEQYF

V: TRBV7-6
J: TRBJ2-6
size: NA
D: NA
DNA: TGTGCCAGCAGCTTCGGGGACTCTGGGGCCAACGTCCTGACTTTC
CDR3: CASSFGDSGANVLTF

V: TRBV19
J: TRBJ1-3
size: NA
D: NA
DNA: TGTGCCAGTACGCGTCCGGAGCGGGACACCATATATTTT
CDR3: CASTRPERDTIYF

V: TRBV28
J: TRBJ2-1
size: NA
D: NA
DNA: TGTGCCAGCTACAAGCGGCCAAGCTCCTACAATGAGCAGTTCTTC
CDR3: CASYKRPSSYNEQFF

V: TRBV9
J: TRBJ2-3
size: NA
D: NA
DNA: TGTGCCAGCAGCGCGGACTTTCTGGATACGCAGTATTTT
CDR3: CASSADFLDTQYF

V: TRBV19
J: TRBJ2-7
size: NA
D: TRBD1
DNA: TGTGCCAGTAGTATAGGAGGACAGGGTTATTACGAGCAGTACTTC
CDR3: CASSIGGQGYYEQYF

V: TRBV15
J: TRBJ1-1
size: few
D: TRBD1
DNA: TGTGCCACCAGCAGAGATCGGGGACAGGGGCAAGGAGCTGAAGCTTTCTTT
CDR3: CATSRDRGQGQGAEAFF

V: TRBV6-1
J: TRBJ1-1
size: few
D: NA
DNA: TGTGCCAGCAGTGAAGGGGGCTTGACAGTCACTGAAGCTTTCTTT
CDR3: CASSEGGLTVTEAFF

V: TRBV5-5
J: TRBJ2-7
size: NA
D: TRBD2
DNA: TGTGCCAGCAGCTTTCGGACTAGCGGGAGTTCACCTTCCTACGAGCAGTACTTC
CDR3: CASSFRTSGSSPSYEQYF

V: TRBV28
J: TRBJ2-5
size: NA
D: NA
DNA: TGTGCCAGCAGTCCCTTGGCGGGGTACCAAGAGACCCAGTACTTC
CDR3: CASSPLAGYQETQYF

V: TRBV6-1
J: TRBJ1-1
size: once
D: TRBD1
DNA: TGTGCCAGCAGTGATTTCAGGGGGACGAACACTGAAGCTTTCTTT
CDR3: CASSDFRGTNTEAFF

V: TRBV10-3
J: TRBJ1-1
size: few
D: TRBD1
DNA: TGTGCCATCAGCACAGGGGGCATGAACACTGAAGCTTTCTTT
CDR3: CAISTGGMNTEAFF

V: TRBV29-1
J: TRBJ2-7
size: NA
D: TRBD2
DNA: TGCAGCGTTTTAGGGACTAGCTCCTACGAGCAGTACTTC
CDR3: CSVLGTSSYEQYF

V: TRBV2
J: TRBJ2-7
size: once
D: NA
DNA: TGTGCCAGCAGAGCGGACAGCTCCTACGAGCAGTACTTC
CDR3: CASRADSSYEQYF

V: TRBV29-1
J: TRBJ2-1
size: NA
D: TRBD2
DNA: TGCAGCGTTCTATCAAGGGCGGCAGGGACTATCTACAATGAGCAGTTCTTC
CDR3: CSVLSRAAGTIYNEQFF

V: TRBV7-9
J: TRBJ2-2
size: NA
D: NA
DNA: TGTGCCACCCCACCCCCACCGAGGGCAGGACCCAACACCGGGGAGCTGTTTTTT
CDR3: CATPPPPRAGPNTGELFF

V: TRBV19
J: TRBJ2-7
size: NA
D: NA
DNA: TGTGCCACTATGGATGGGCAAAGCTCCTACGAGCAGTACTTC
CDR3: CATMDGQSSYEQYF

V: TRBV6-1
J: TRBJ2-7
size: NA
D: TRBD1
DNA: TGTGCCAGCTCCTGGGACAGCTCCTACGAGCAGTACTTC
CDR3: CASSWDSSYEQYF

V: TRBV27
J: TRBJ1-2
size: NA
D: NA
DNA: TGTGCCAGCAGCCCAAGCAGGTTAAACTATGGCTACACCTTC
CDR3: CASSPSRLNYGYTF

V: TRBV6-5
J: TRBJ2-1
size: NA
D: TRBD1
DNA: TGTGCCAGCAGTTATAGTCAGGGGGTTTACAATGAGCAGTTCTTC
CDR3: CASSYSQGVYNEQFF

V: TRBV7-2
J: TRBJ2-2
size: NA
D: TRBD1
DNA: TGTGCCAGCAGCATCCCGCGGACAGGGGATGCCGGGGAGCTGTTTTTT
CDR3: CASSIPRTGDAGELFF

V: TRBV4-2
J: TRBJ1-2
size: once
D: NA
DNA: TGTGCCAGCAGCCAAGCCACCACAAATAACTATGGCTACACCTTC
CDR3: CASSQATTNNYGYTF

V: TRBV4-1
J: TRBJ2-1
size: NA
D: NA
DNA: TGCGCCAGCAGCCCGCTACAGAGCTCCTACAATGAGCAGTTCTTC
CDR3: CASSPLQSSYNEQFF

V: TRBV29-1
J: TRBJ2-1
size: NA
D: TRBD2
DNA: TGCAGCGTTGGGTCTAGCGGGCGCTACAATGAGCAGTTCTTC
CDR3: CSVGSSGRYNEQFF

V: TRBV7-9
J: TRBJ2-7
size: NA
D: TRBD2
DNA: TGTGCCAGCAGCTTACCGGGAGGGCCCCACGAGCAGTACTTC
CDR3: CASSLPGGPHEQYF

V: TRBV4-1
J: TRBJ2-1
size: NA
D: TRBD1
DNA: TGCGCCAGCAGCCAAGATTGGGGGACAGGCCCTTGGAATGAGCAGTTCTTC
CDR3: CASSQDWGTGPWNEQFF

V: TRBV6-5
J: TRBJ2-1
size: few
D: TRBD2
DNA: TGTGCCAGCTCCCGCGGGAGCTCCTACAATGAGCAGTTCTTC
CDR3: CASSRGSSYNEQFF

V: TRBV13
J: TRBJ2-1
size: NA
D: TRBD2
DNA: TGTGCCAGCAACGGGAGGACAACCACCAATGAGCAGTTCTTC
CDR3: CASNGRTTTNEQFF

V: TRBV5-5
J: TRBJ2-1
size: NA
D: NA
DNA: TGTGCCAGCGTCTTGGAGGCGTGGGAGGTCTCCTACAATGAGCAGTTCTTC
CDR3: CASVLEAWEVSYNEQFF

V: TRBV23-1
J: TRBJ1-4
size: NA
D: NA
DNA: TGCGCCAGCAGTCAACGCGGGGCGGGACAAAAACTGTTTTTT
CDR3: CASSQRGAGQKLFF

V: TRBV28
J: TRBJ2-5
size: NA
D: TRBD2
DNA: TGTGCCAGCAGGATATCGAGCGGGGCGGAGACCCAGTACTTC
CDR3: CASRISSGAETQYF

V: TRBV7-6
J: TRBJ1-5
size: NA
D: NA
DNA: TGTGCCAGCAGCTTATCAGATTTCAATCAGCCCCAGCATTTT
CDR3: CASSLSDFNQPQHF

V: TRBV29-1
J: TRBJ2-7
size: NA
D: TRBD2
DNA: TGCAGCGTTGTTTTTGCTAGCGGGACCTCTGAGCAGTACTTC
CDR3: CSVVFASGTSEQYF

V: TRBV28
J: TRBJ2-1
size: NA
D: TRBD1
DNA: TGTGCCACCTTGGACAGGGAGGACCGCAATGAGCAGTTCTTC
CDR3: CATLDREDRNEQFF

V: TRBV9
J: TRBJ2-2
size: NA
D: NA
DNA: TGTGCCAGCAGCGTAGCAGGGGGGCCTACGAACACCGGGGAGCTGTTTTTT
CDR3: CASSVAGGPTNTGELFF

V: TRBV7-2
J: TRBJ2-3
size: NA
D: TRBD1
DNA: TGTGCCAGCAGCACGCGACAGGGAAGGGGCACAGATACGCAGTATTTT
CDR3: CASSTRQGRGTDTQYF

V: TRBV19
J: TRBJ2-1
size: NA
D: NA
DNA: TGTGCCAGTAGTATCGGACTCGATGAGCAGTTCTTC
CDR3: CASSIGLDEQFF